The 27 T cell receptor beta chains listed next were all sequenced from one sample in a study of human T cells and chemical hapten exposure. The time point here: patch test 1, 2 weeks after DPC sensitization. Sample treatment: therapeutic diphenylcyclopropenone sensitization with weekly scalp DPC. A single record per CDR3 protein comes from TCRdb applying MiXCR to the RACE reads. The repertoire holds around 340,000 distinct CDR3 sequences, 5.5% to 8% seen once, with less than 10% in the top ten. Sequencing was performed on whole blood, taken in connection with sensitization to the hapten diphenylcyclopropenone (DPC). The receptors shown here come from a woman younger than 35 with alopecia areata. Some clones in this sample may be carry-over from other donors' samples.

The gene calls are TRBV2 and TRBJ2-1; 8 bases align to TRBD1. The CDR3 has 14 amino acids. Germline V CDR1 and CDR2: SNHLY, FYNNEI. J was trimmed by 8 bases and V by 4 bases; bases with no gene match: 7. CDR3 residues: CASSGQGRFDEQFF. DNA for the CDR3: TGTGCCAGCAGTGGACAGGGGAGATTCGATGAGCAGTTCTTC.

This clonotype was observed a handful of times. The chain is built from TRBV7-9 and TRBJ2-2, with D perhaps TRBD1 or TRBD2 (6 bases each). The CDR3 contains 15 residues. Germline loops: CDR1 SEHNR, CDR2 FQNEAQ (reference sequence). The V end lost 1 base, the J end lost 2 bases, and 8 bases lay between the germline ends. This CDR3 reads CASSLDGGNTGELFF. The CDR3 DNA sequence: TGTGCCAGCAGCTTAGACGGGGGCAACACCGGGGAGCTGTTTTTT.

The chain is built from TRBV2 and TRBJ1-1; D is unclear. CDR1 is SNHLY and CDR2 is FYNNEI in the germline V gene. Trimming took 7 bases from V and 1 from J, leaving 7 bases between them. The CDR3 totals 12 residues. Here the CDR3 reads CASNRENTEAFF. The DNA of the CDR3 is TGTGCCAGCAATCGGGAGAACACTGAAGCTTTCTTT.

This clonotype was observed at least ten times. The V call is TRBV29-1, the J call TRBJ2-3; 9 bases fit TRBD2. After removal of 7 bases from V and 0 bases from J, the junction contained 5 bases not matched to a gene. This CDR3 region has 14 residues. Germline CDR1 is SQVTM and CDR2 is ANQGSEA. Here the CDR3 DNA reads TGCAGCGGGGCCCTAGCGGGGAGCACAGATACGCAGTATTTT. This encodes CSGALAGSTDTQYF.

The V and J genes are TRBV13 and TRBJ2-3; D might be TRBD1 or TRBD2, each matching 5 bases. CDR1 PRHDT and CDR2 FYEKMQ come from the germline V gene (reference sequence). V dropped 5 bases and J dropped 3 bases, with 15 bases sitting between them. CDR3 length: 15 residues. The DNA for the CDR3 is TGTGCCAGCAGCCCGGGGACGGGGAAGACAGATACGCAGTATTTT. It specifies CASSPGTGKTDTQYF.

This clonotype appeared many times. This chain joins TRBV7-9 and TRBJ1-1; D is ambiguous. The length of the CDR3 is 13 residues. Trimming took 4 bases from V and 1 from J, leaving 7 bases between them. From germline, CDR1 is SEHNR and CDR2 FQNEAQ (reference sequence). The CDR3 region is CASSSTENTEAFF. CDR3 coding DNA: TGTGCCAGCAGCTCCACAGAGAACACTGAAGCTTTCTTT.

The chain combines TRBV2 with TRBJ1-5; unclear D gene. Per the germline V gene, CDR1 is SNHLY and CDR2 is FYNNEI. Deletions cut 0 bases from V and 5 bases from J, with 11 bases between. There are 15 residues in the CDR3. For the CDR3, the DNA is TGTGCCAGCAGTGAAGCCCGGACGGGAGATCAGCCCCAGCATTTT. Its protein is CASSEARTGDQPQHF.

This clonotype showed up just a few times. V and J are TRBV24-1 and TRBJ2-7; tentatively, D is TRBD1 (6 bases). Germline loops: CDR1 KGHDR, CDR2 SFDVKD. The CDR3 is made up of 11 amino acids. V dropped 4 bases and J dropped 10 bases, with 10 bases sitting between them. This CDR3 reads CATSDPQGQYF. The CDR3 nucleotides read TGTGCCACCAGTGACCCACAGGGTCAGTACTTC.

This clonotype was detected many times. The chain uses TRBV11-2 and TRBJ2-1; TRBD2 matches 9 bases. The CDR3 length is 14 residues. Germline V gene sequence: CDR1 SGHAT, CDR2 FQNNGV. V lost 8 bases and J lost 5; bases outside the gene matches: 7. The CDR3 DNA follows: TGTGCCAGCGGAGGACTAGCGATTGACAATGAGCAGTTCTTC. Its translation: CASGGLAIDNEQFF.

This clonotype was seen ten or more times. The rearrangement links TRBV4-3 to TRBJ2-2; 15 nucleotides line up with TRBD2. The trim removed 0 bases at V and 13 bases at J, leaving 6 bases unmatched. This CDR3 is 16 amino acids long. Germline lookup yields CDR1 LGHNA and CDR2 YSLEER. The CDR3 bases are TGCGCCAGCAGCCAAGATATCGGGACTAGCGGGGGGTGGCTGTTTTTT. Translated, it gives CASSQDIGTSGGWLFF.

This clonotype was detected many times. The V and J genes are TRBV29-1 and TRBJ1-5, with D maybe TRBD1 (5 bases). This CDR3 has 12 residues. Germline loops: CDR1 SQVTM, CDR2 ANQGSEA. Trimming pared 6 bases from V and 9 bases from J, leaving 15 bases between. The CDR3 bases are TGCAGCGTATGGGACCCAAGAGGGCCCCAGCATTTT. Residues: CSVWDPRGPQHF.

This clonotype was seen only a few times. This chain links TRBV6-5 with TRBJ2-7, with 7 bases matching TRBD2. This CDR3 contains 13 residues. Germline-derived CDR1 and CDR2 are MNHEY and SVGAGI. The trim removed 5 bases at V and 9 bases at J, leaving 10 bases unmatched. The CDR3 loop is CASSRGERVRQYF. In DNA, the CDR3 is TGTGCCAGCAGTCGGGGGGAAAGGGTCCGGCAGTACTTC.

This clonotype has only a few counts. The J gene is TRBJ1-3, the V gene TRBV6-5, with unresolved D. V gave up 8 bases and J gave up 4 bases, with 9 bases separating them. The CDR3 length is 12 residues. The germline V gene has CDR1 MNHEY and CDR2 SVGAGI. DNA for the CDR3: TGTGCCAGCGGCCGATCCGGAAACACCATATATTTT. Translation: CASGRSGNTIYF.

This clonotype was seen a handful of times. The chain is built from TRBV12-3 or TRBV12-4 and TRBJ2-2; TRBD2 might be the D (5 bases). V was clipped by 6 bases and J by 4 bases, with 12 bases between them. The CDR3 runs 14 residues. The CDR3 bases are TGTGCCAGCAGCCCAGGAGGCGGCACCGGGGAGCTGTTTTTT. Its translation: CASSPGGGTGELFF.

The chain employs TRBV12-3 or TRBV12-4 and TRBJ1-6, with TRBD1 matching 12 bases. The CDR3 covers 16 residues. The V gene end was trimmed by 5 bases and the J gene end by 9 bases; junction bases not matched to a gene: 8. CDR3 sequence (DNA): TGTGCCAGCAGTCGCGGGGGGACAGGGGGCAGTTCACCCCTCCACTTT. It yields the protein CASSRGGTGGSSPLHF.

Only a few counts were recorded for this clonotype. DNA of the CDR3: TGTGCCATCAGTGAGTCAGGGACAGGGGTCTACGAGCAGTACTTC. This gives the protein CAISESGTGVYEQYF. This chain joins TRBV10-3 and TRBJ2-7, with 10 bases matching TRBD1. Germline values: CDR1 ENHRY, CDR2 SYGVKD. The junction had 2 bases not matched to a gene; V was cut back by 0 bases and J by 3 bases. CDR3 length: 15 residues.

In this sample, this clonotype turned up many times. This chain uses TRBV27 with TRBJ2-1; no definite D call. The V end was cut by 3 bases, the J end by 7 bases, with 10 bases between. Germline loops: CDR1 MNHEY, CDR2 SMNVEV (reference sequence). CDR3 size: 13 residues. The CDR3 nucleotides are TGTGCCAGCAGTTTCCGCCGTGATAATGAGCAGTTCTTC. Translated: CASSFRRDNEQFF.

Ten or more counts support this clonotype. V is TRBV29-1 and J is TRBJ2-5; possibly TRBD1 for D (6 bases). The CDR3 loop spans 11 amino acids. Germline CDR1 reads SQVTM; CDR2 reads ANQGSEA. With 8 bases removed from V and 5 bases from J, the gap between germline ends came to 12 bases. As DNA, the CDR3 is TGCAGCACATACAGGGATGAGACCCAGTACTTC. Translation: CSTYRDETQYF.

This CDR3 is CASSLAEGGSTDTQYF. CDR3 DNA sequence: TGCGCCAGCAGCTTGGCTGAAGGGGGAAGCACAGATACGCAGTATTTT. The genes are TRBV5-1 and TRBJ2-3; D possibly corresponds to TRBD1 (6 bases). Germline CDR1 and CDR2: SGHRS and YFSETQ. V was cut by 0 bases and J by 0 bases, with 11 bases left in between. The CDR3 is 16 residues long.

This clonotype was recorded at least ten times. V and J are TRBV12-3 or TRBV12-4 and TRBJ1-1; no reliable D call. Trimming removed 3 bases at V and 5 bases at J, with 10 bases between. This CDR3 has 13 residues. This chain's CDR3 is CASSLRSGTEAFF. The CDR3 DNA follows: TGTGCCAGCAGTTTGCGGTCCGGTACTGAAGCTTTCTTT.

This clonotype was seen more than once but under ten times. The chain couples TRBV7-9 to TRBJ1-4; a possible D gene is TRBD1 (5 bases). The CDR3 covers 14 residues. Trimming took off 6 bases at V and 5 bases at J, with 13 bases between the two ends. Germline CDR1 is SEHNR and CDR2 is FQNEAQ (reference sequence). In nucleotides, the CDR3 is TGTGCCAGCAGTCAGGGACCGCAGAATGAAAAACTGTTTTTT. It encodes CASSQGPQNEKLFF.

This clonotype was seen ten or more times. The chain employs TRBV29-1 and TRBJ1-6, with D possibly being TRBD1 (6 bases). V was clipped by 5 bases and J by 6 bases, with 17 bases between them. This CDR3 comprises 15 residues. Germline CDR1 SQVTM, CDR2 ANQGSEA. CDR3 sequence: CSVWGVGQTNSPLHF. CDR3 sequence (DNA): TGCAGCGTTTGGGGAGTCGGACAGACTAATTCACCCCTCCACTTT.

The chain is built from TRBV6-2 or TRBV6-3 and TRBJ1-1; possibly TRBD1 for D (6 bases). The V end lost 0 bases, the J end lost 0 bases, and 14 bases lay between the germline ends. The CDR3 length is 17 residues. Per the germline V gene, CDR1 is MNHEY and CDR2 is SVGEGT. This chain's CDR3 is CASSYSWTVFMNTEAFF. Written as DNA, the CDR3 is TGTGCCAGCAGTTACTCTTGGACAGTCTTCATGAACACTGAAGCTTTCTTT.

This clonotype was observed a handful of times. The chain employs TRBV6-1 and TRBJ2-1, with a possible D match to TRBD2 (6 bases). The germline gives CDR1 MNHNS, CDR2 SASEGT. The CDR3 is 13 amino acids. V lost 2 bases to trimming and J lost 9 bases, with 11 bases between them. CDR3 sequence: CASSEQLGGEQFF. CDR3 coding DNA: TGTGCCAGCAGTGAACAACTGGGAGGTGAGCAGTTCTTC.

At least ten counts were recorded for this clonotype. The chain employs TRBV20-1 and TRBJ1-1; 7 bases are a match to TRBD1. V was pared by 3 bases and J by 0 bases, with 4 bases of the junction left unmatched. The CDR3 runs to 14 residues. Germline V lookup: CDR1 DFQATT, CDR2 SNEGSKA (reference sequence). CDR3 bases: TGCAGTGCTAGGAGGGGGCGAATGAACACTGAAGCTTTCTTT. Translated: CSARRGRMNTEAFF.

This clonotype was seen only a few times. The chain carries TRBV6-2 or TRBV6-3 and TRBJ2-2, with 8 bases that match TRBD2. This CDR3 has 17 amino acids. The ends lost 4 bases at V and 7 bases at J; junction bases unmatched: 14. Germline-derived CDR1 and CDR2 are MNHEY and SVGEGT. Here the CDR3 DNA reads TGTGCCAGCAGTTTCCGACTAGCGTCAGTCCTTAACGGGGAGCTGTTTTTT. Translation gives CASSFRLASVLNGELFF.

This clonotype appeared a few times. V and J are TRBV6-5 and TRBJ2-7, with D possibly matching TRBD2 (5 bases). CDR1 is MNHEY, CDR2 SVGAGI, per germline. The CDR3 consists of 15 residues. V gave up 0 bases and J gave up 2 bases, with 11 bases separating them. In nucleotides, the CDR3 is TGTGCCAGCAGTTACTCCCGCGTGGGAGCCTACGAGCAGTACTTC. It specifies CASSYSRVGAYEQYF.